What follows are 28 T cell receptor beta chains derived from one specimen sequenced in a study of T-cell reconstitution after alpha-beta-depleted transplantation in children. Library preparation (for TCRbeta) was performed with unique molecular identifiers. TCRdb called the PCR reads again in MiXCR, with one record for every CDR3 protein. This sample has about 120,000 distinct CDR3 sequences; 23% occur once, and the top ten carry 10%. The material was PBMCs, mostly from graft donor cells, obtained 180 days after TCRalphabeta/CD19-depleted stem cell transplant. These receptors were collected from a male patient aged 2-15 years who had a stem cell transplant for chronic granulomatous disease, so the T cells may come from the graft donor.

This clonotype was seen ten or more times. The V and J genes are TRBV7-9 and TRBJ2-2; possible D gene TRBD2, 5 bases. CDR1 SEHNR and CDR2 FQNEAQ come from the germline V gene (reference sequence). The ends were cut back, 11 bases at V and 4 bases at J, with 14 bases in the middle. The CDR3 has 13 amino acids. The DNA of the CDR3 is TGTGCCGCCCGCCTAGCATCCACCGGGGAGCTGTTTTTT. It encodes CAARLASTGELFF.

The chain is built from TRBV28 and TRBJ2-7; 7 bases are shared with TRBD2. The germline gives CDR1 MDHEN, CDR2 SYDVKM. This CDR3 region has 15 residues. After removal of 8 bases from V and 3 bases from J, the junction contained 13 bases not matched to a gene. CDR3 residues: CASGGESVSFYEQYF. DNA for the CDR3: TGTGCCAGCGGGGGGGAATCGGTCAGCTTCTACGAGCAGTACTTC.

This chain connects TRBV20-1 to TRBJ2-7, with TRBD2 identical over 13 bases. CDR1 DFQATT and CDR2 SNEGSKA come from the germline V gene (reference sequence). There are 16 residues in the CDR3. V was clipped by 3 bases and J by 0 bases; unmatched bases: 5. The CDR3 spells CSASATSGRDSYEQYF. The CDR3 DNA is TGCAGTGCTAGCGCCACTAGCGGGAGGGACTCCTACGAGCAGTACTTC.

The gene calls are TRBV13 and TRBJ2-1; D call uncertain. This CDR3 is 12 amino acids long. The germline V gene has CDR1 PRHDT and CDR2 FYEKMQ (reference sequence). Trimming stripped 0 bases from V and 8 bases from J, with 5 bases between. CDR3 sequence (DNA): TGTGCCAGCAGCTTAGGCGTGGATGAGCAGTTCTTC. Translated, it gives CASSLGVDEQFF.

The genes are TRBV7-8 and TRBJ2-7, with 8 bases that match TRBD1. Unmatched junction bases numbered 9, after V lost 5 bases and J lost 3 bases. Germline V lookup: CDR1 SGHVS, CDR2 FQNEAQ. The CDR3 totals 15 residues. CDR3 nucleotide sequence: TGTGCCAGCAGCCCCCTGGTGGGACAGGTCTACGAGCAGTACTTC. Translated: CASSPLVGQVYEQYF.

There are a few counts of this clonotype. The chain employs TRBV5-5 and TRBJ2-7; tentatively, D is TRBD1 (6 bases). Between the trimmed V and J ends, which lost 3 bases and 6 bases, there was a span of 19 bases. The CDR3 length is 15 residues. Germline V lookup: CDR1 SGHKS, CDR2 YYEKEE (reference sequence). CDR3 nucleotide sequence: TGTGCCAGCAGCTCGTGGGGGCGCCCCTTAGGCGAGCAGTACTTC. Translated, it gives CASSSWGRPLGEQYF.

V gene TRBV28 combines with J gene TRBJ2-6; D is possibly TRBD2 (6 bases). Trimming shortened V by 3 bases and J by 1 base, and 10 bases separated the two germline ends. CDR3 length: 16 residues. Germline V gene lookup returns CDR1 MDHEN and CDR2 SYDVKM. In DNA form, the CDR3 reads TGTGCCAGCAGTTTCGCGGGGACTTCTGGGGCCAACGTCCTGACTTTC. It is translated as CASSFAGTSGANVLTF.

The rearrangement joins TRBV12-3 or TRBV12-4 to TRBJ2-5; D perhaps matches TRBD2 (6 bases). CDR3 length equals 14 residues. Trimming removed 5 bases from V and 2 bases from J, with 12 bases in between. The CDR3 here is CASSEAGWQETQYF. CDR3 DNA: TGTGCCAGCAGTGAAGCGGGTTGGCAAGAGACCCAGTACTTC.

This clonotype was found once. This chain connects TRBV12-3 or TRBV12-4 to TRBJ2-7, with TRBD1 as a possible D gene (6 bases). The CDR3 is made up of 17 amino acids. Trimming pared 3 bases from V and 3 bases from J, leaving 21 bases between. CDR3 in amino acids: CASSFAGARAYGYEQYF. As DNA, the CDR3 is TGTGCCAGCAGTTTCGCAGGGGCGAGGGCATATGGCTACGAGCAGTACTTC.

The V and J genes are TRBV10-3 and TRBJ1-1; 8 bases are shared with TRBD1. V lost 11 bases, J lost 0 bases, and 8 bases stayed unmatched. CDR1 and CDR2 (germline): ENHRY, SYGVKD. The CDR3 length is 14 residues. This CDR3 reads CAVANRGLNTEAFF. CDR3 sequence (DNA): TGTGCCGTGGCCAACAGGGGGTTGAACACTGAAGCTTTCTTT.

This clonotype has a count of ten or more. The V and J genes are TRBV7-2 and TRBJ2-3; 7 positions agree with TRBD1. Trimming at V came to 5 bases and at J to 4 bases, leaving 15 bases not matched to a gene. The CDR3 totals 17 residues. Germline V gives CDR1 SGHTA, CDR2 FQGNSA. CDR3 loop: CASSKTQPGGSSDTQYF. The CDR3 DNA is TGTGCCAGCAGCAAAACCCAACCAGGGGGAAGCTCAGATACGCAGTATTTT.

This clonotype was observed at least ten times. The chain carries TRBV5-5 and TRBJ1-6; TRBD1 matches 7 bases. The CDR3 extends over 13 amino acids. V dropped 5 bases and J dropped 10; count of bases not matched to a gene: 6. Germline lookup yields CDR1 SGHKS and CDR2 YYEKEE (reference sequence). CDR3 region: CASSWTGFSPLHF. In nucleotides, the CDR3 is TGTGCCAGCAGTTGGACAGGATTCTCACCCCTCCACTTT.

The chain recombines TRBV6-1 with TRBJ2-7; possibly TRBD1 for D (6 bases). Trimming took off 7 bases at V and 4 bases at J, with 20 bases between the two ends. This CDR3 contains 15 residues. CDR1 MNHNS and CDR2 SASEGT come from the germline V gene. The CDR3 sequence is CASKSKPGHIYEQYF. CDR3 coding DNA: TGTGCCAGCAAAAGCAAACCGGGACACATTTACGAGCAGTACTTC.

This clonotype appeared many times. CDR3 sequence reads: CASSLGPGSQYF. CDR3 in DNA: TGTGCCAGCAGCTTAGGTCCAGGATCGCAGTATTTT. This chain links TRBV13 with TRBJ2-3; D call uncertain. CDR1 PRHDT and CDR2 FYEKMQ come from the germline V gene (reference sequence). The CDR3 contains 12 residues. V gave up 0 bases and J gave up 10 bases, with 8 bases separating them.

There are many counts of this clonotype. This chain links TRBV3-1 with TRBJ2-2; 7 bases fit TRBD2. This CDR3 is 15 amino acids long. V lost 0 bases, J lost 11 bases, and 9 bases stayed unmatched. Germline V CDR1 and CDR2: LGHDT, YNNKEL (reference sequence). Written as DNA, the CDR3 is TGTGCCAGCAGCCAAGAATTCGAGGGAGGGCCCGAGCTGTTTTTT. As protein: CASSQEFEGGPELFF.

This clonotype was picked up many times. The gene calls are TRBV7-2 and TRBJ1-4; a weak D match, TRBD1 (5 bases). This CDR3 region has 16 residues. Germline V CDR1 and CDR2: SGHTA, FQGNSA. Trimming shortened V by 5 bases and J by 7 bases, and 20 bases separated the two germline ends. CDR3 in DNA: TGTGCCAGCAGCCCGCGTGGGGCAGGGCGGGGTGAAAAACTGTTTTTT. Protein product: CASSPRGAGRGEKLFF.

The V call is TRBV5-4, the J call TRBJ2-3, with a possible D match to TRBD2 (6 bases). Trimming took off 2 bases at V and 2 bases at J, with 12 bases between the two ends. CDR1 and CDR2 from the germline V gene are SGHNT and YYREEE (reference sequence). This CDR3 has 15 amino acids. The CDR3 DNA sequence: TGTGCCAGCAGCTTAGCGGGCCTCGTCACAGATACGCAGTATTTT. Translation: CASSLAGLVTDTQYF. Using reference TRBV5-4 and TRBJ2-3 for the parts outside the CDR3, the full variable domain is ETGVTQSPTHLIKTRGQQVTLRCSSQSGHNTVSWYQQALGQGPQFIFQYYREEENGRGNFPPRFSGLQFPNYSSELNVNALELDDSALYLCASSLAGLVTDTQYFGPGTRLTVL.

This clonotype was observed a handful of times. The chain couples TRBV28 to TRBJ2-7; perhaps D is TRBD1 or TRBD2 (5 bases each). This CDR3 is 15 amino acids long. The ends were cut back, 4 bases at V and 2 bases at J, with 15 bases in the middle. Germline CDR1 and CDR2: MDHEN and SYDVKM. The CDR3 sequence: CASSSTHRRTYEQYF. For the CDR3, the DNA is TGTGCCAGCAGTTCCACCCACAGGAGGACCTACGAGCAGTACTTC.

Ten or more counts support this clonotype. A junction end diverges from the germline sequence, so it may reflect a read error. This chain joins TRBV6-2 or TRBV6-3 and TRBJ1-1; 7 positions agree with TRBD1. The germline gives CDR1 MNHEY, CDR2 SVGEGT. The CDR3 consists of 13 residues. CDR3: CAGRRGLNTEAFF. The CDR3 nucleotides are TGTGCCGGCAGGAGGGGGCTTAACACTGAAGCTTTCTTT.

This clonotype was detected a few times. This chain uses TRBV20-1 with TRBJ1-1; tentative D call: TRBD1 (5 bases). This CDR3 is built from 13 residues. V was shortened by 3 bases and J by 4 bases, with 12 bases between the two germline ends. Germline CDR1 is DFQATT and CDR2 is SNEGSKA (reference sequence). The CDR3, as DNA: TGCAGTGCTAGCTTAGGGGAGGGCACTGAAGCTTTCTTT. It translates to CSASLGEGTEAFF.

This chain links TRBV12-3 or TRBV12-4 with TRBJ1-2; TRBD1 might be the D (6 bases). Trimming removed 8 bases from V and 4 bases from J, with 14 bases in between. The CDR3 contains 13 residues. CDR3 coding DNA: TGTGCCAGCGTAAAAACAGGGACCTATGGCTACACCTTC. Translation: CASVKTGTYGYTF.

The V gene is TRBV24-1, the J gene TRBJ2-1; D is uncertain. The CDR3 contains 11 residues. V was clipped by 3 bases and J by 10 bases, with 6 bases between them. The germline gives CDR1 KGHDR, CDR2 SFDVKD. The CDR3 DNA follows: TGTGCCACCAGTGATATCAGAGAGCAGTTCTTC. Translated: CATSDIREQFF.

This clonotype was recorded many times. The J gene is TRBJ2-3, the V gene TRBV20-1; D might be TRBD2 (6 bases). Looked up from germline, CDR1 is DFQATT and CDR2 is SNEGSKA (reference sequence). Trimming removed 5 bases from V and 2 bases from J, with 26 bases in between. There are 18 residues in the CDR3. This CDR3 is CSASRTFTGTSYTDTQYF. CDR3 nucleotide sequence: TGCAGTGCTTCACGCACTTTTACCGGGACTTCTTACACAGATACGCAGTATTTT.

This chain connects TRBV20-1 to TRBJ2-2; D is perhaps TRBD1 (5 bases). Trimming took off 2 bases at V and 6 bases at J, with 7 bases between the two ends. Germline lookup yields CDR1 DFQATT and CDR2 SNEGSKA (reference sequence). CDR3 length: 12 residues. The CDR3 is CSARKGSGELFF. CDR3 DNA sequence: TGCAGTGCTAGAAAGGGGTCCGGGGAGCTGTTTTTT.

This clonotype was counted ten times or more. The chain employs TRBV29-1 and TRBJ2-1; weak D call: TRBD2 (5 bases). The V gene lost 6 bases and the J gene lost 0 bases, with 12 bases spanning the gap. The CDR3 has 14 residues. CDR1 is SQVTM, CDR2 ANQGSEA, per germline. The CDR3 spells CSVVRASSYNEQFF. The CDR3 DNA is TGCAGCGTCGTGAGGGCTAGCTCCTACAATGAGCAGTTCTTC.

This clonotype was picked up a small number of times. CDR3 sequence (DNA): TGTGCCAGCAGCTCTCTCCCAAGGGATACGCAGTATTTT. It translates to CASSSLPRDTQYF. The chain couples TRBV12-3 or TRBV12-4 to TRBJ2-3; no firm D call. The CDR3 covers 13 residues. The V end lost 6 bases, the J end lost 6 bases, and 13 bases lay between the germline ends.

There are many counts of this clonotype. The rearrangement joins TRBV11-1 to TRBJ2-1; D is ambiguous. Trimming shortened V by 5 bases and J by 7 bases, and 21 bases separated the two germline ends. Germline V CDR1 and CDR2: SGHAT, FQDESV (reference sequence). CDR3 length: 16 residues. The CDR3 loop reads CASSRREVLRRNEQFF. CDR3 coding DNA: TGTGCCAGCAGCCGTCGAGAGGTTCTCCGAAGGAATGAGCAGTTCTTC.

The rearrangement uses TRBV20-1 and TRBJ2-2; TRBD1 matches at 7 bases. This CDR3 is built from 14 residues. J was trimmed by 7 bases and V by 1 base; bases with no gene match: 6. The germline gives CDR1 DFQATT, CDR2 SNEGSKA (reference sequence). The CDR3 protein is CSARAQQGYGELFF. The CDR3 bases are TGCAGTGCTAGAGCTCAACAGGGGTACGGGGAGCTGTTTTTT.